This T cell receptor beta chain was sequenced in a study of cytomegalovirus exposure and HLA in healthy donors. Study overall: Earlier sequencing of some 180 million T cells yielded approximately 100 million unique TCR beta sequences. Study outcomes and limitations: Among donors in an Asian-associated ancestry cluster, a later analysis reportedly found fewer N-insertions than the roughly 730-donor mean. Among the CMV-associated chains, three were confirmed in vitro as specific for CMV antigens.

Despite likely unrecorded immune exposures, the donors were nominally healthy at the time of sampling. On this clone itself: What it binds is not known.

In germline, CDR1 is SGHAT, CDR2 FQNNGV. With 3 bases removed from V and 3 bases from J, the gap between germline ends came to 10 bases. This CDR3 contains 14 residues. PCR was performed using 60 Vbeta and 13 Jbeta primers. TCRdb keeps only in-frame clones here, not all; method: immunoSEQ multiplex PCR. This table has 130,000 or so clones, over 60% appearing once. The chain joins TRBV11-2 to TRBJ2-3; tentatively, D is TRBD1 (5 bases). The specimen was PBMCs. This TCR derives from a woman aged 60-75 years in good health and CMV-seronegative. CDR3 coding DNA: TGTGCCAGCAGCTTTCTGCGGACAACAGATACGCAGTATTTT. Translated, it gives CASSFLRTTDTQYF. The whole variable domain, filled in from reference TRBV11-2 and TRBJ2-3, reads EAGVAQSPRYKIIEKRQSVAFWCNPISGHATLYWYQQILGQGPKLLIQFQNNGVVDDSQLPKDRFSAERLKGVDSTLKIQPAKLEDSAVYLCASSFLRTTDTQYFGPGTRLTVL.